This note documents a single TCR beta chain sequence. The trim removed 6 bases at V and 6 bases at J, leaving 9 bases unmatched. The CDR3 is made up of 14 amino acids. Germline-derived CDR1 and CDR2 are KGHSH and LQKENI. Study processing details: Amplification of reference gene primers provided the estimated nucleated cell counts. The table came from immunoSEQ multiplex PCR; TCRdb's copy has only in-frame clones and leaves some out. V and J calls and clone size follow that table, whereas D and trimming were derived from the DNA. The sample shows approximately 250,000 clones, around 86% of them seen only once. The record originates from a study of blood T cell repertoires in COVID-19. Study overall: Samples came from the United States, Italy and Spain, spanning acute and convalescent COVID-19.

The sample comprised peripheral blood. This TCR was recovered from a man in his thirties or forties who had recovered from COVID-19. The genes are TRBV18 and TRBJ1-2; 8 bases map to TRBD1. CDR3 sequence (DNA): TGTGCCAGCTCCCCCCGACAGGGGCTTAATGGCTACACCTTC. It translates to CASSPRQGLNGYTF.